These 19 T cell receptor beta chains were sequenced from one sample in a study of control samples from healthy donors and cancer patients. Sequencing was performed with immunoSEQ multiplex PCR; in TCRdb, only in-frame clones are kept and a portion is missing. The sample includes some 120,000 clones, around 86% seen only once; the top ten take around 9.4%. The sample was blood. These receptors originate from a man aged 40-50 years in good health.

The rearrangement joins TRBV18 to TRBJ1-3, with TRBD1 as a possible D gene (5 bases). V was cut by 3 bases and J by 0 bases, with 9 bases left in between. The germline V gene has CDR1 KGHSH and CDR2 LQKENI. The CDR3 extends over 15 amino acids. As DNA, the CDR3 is TGTGCCAGCTCACCGGGACTGATCTCTGGAAACACCATATATTTT. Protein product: CASSPGLISGNTIYF.

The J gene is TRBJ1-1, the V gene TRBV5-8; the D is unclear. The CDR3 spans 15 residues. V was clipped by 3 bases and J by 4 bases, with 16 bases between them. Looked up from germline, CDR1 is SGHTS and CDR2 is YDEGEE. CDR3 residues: CASSSGYQIRTEAFF. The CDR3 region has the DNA TGTGCCAGCAGCTCGGGGTATCAGATCCGCACTGAAGCTTTCTTT.

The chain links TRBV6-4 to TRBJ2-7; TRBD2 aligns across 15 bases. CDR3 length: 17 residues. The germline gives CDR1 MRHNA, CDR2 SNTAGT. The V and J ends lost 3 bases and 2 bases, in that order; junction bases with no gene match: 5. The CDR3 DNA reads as TGTGCCAGCAGTGAAGGGACTAGCGGGGGGTGTACCTACGAGCAGTACTTC. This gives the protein CASSEGTSGGCTYEQYF.

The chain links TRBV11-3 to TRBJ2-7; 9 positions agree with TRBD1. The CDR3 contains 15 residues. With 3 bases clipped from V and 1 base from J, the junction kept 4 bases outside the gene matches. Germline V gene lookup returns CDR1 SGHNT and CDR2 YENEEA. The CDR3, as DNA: TGTGCCAGCAGCTTGGTCGGGACAGGGTCCTACGAGCAGTACTTC. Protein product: CASSLVGTGSYEQYF.

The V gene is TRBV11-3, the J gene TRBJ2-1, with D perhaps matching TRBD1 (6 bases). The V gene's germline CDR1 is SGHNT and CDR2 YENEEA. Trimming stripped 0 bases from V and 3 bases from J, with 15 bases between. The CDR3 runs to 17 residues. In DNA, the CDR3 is TGTGCCAGCAGCTTAGATAAGGCAGGGGAAGGCTACAATGAGCAGTTCTTC. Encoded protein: CASSLDKAGEGYNEQFF.

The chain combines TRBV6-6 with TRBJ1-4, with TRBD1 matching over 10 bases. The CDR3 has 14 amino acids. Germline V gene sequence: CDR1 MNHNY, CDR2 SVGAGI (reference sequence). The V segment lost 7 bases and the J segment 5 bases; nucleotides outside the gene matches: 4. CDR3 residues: CASKGQGPNEKLFF. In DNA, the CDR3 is TGTGCCAGCAAGGGACAGGGGCCGAATGAAAAACTGTTTTTT.

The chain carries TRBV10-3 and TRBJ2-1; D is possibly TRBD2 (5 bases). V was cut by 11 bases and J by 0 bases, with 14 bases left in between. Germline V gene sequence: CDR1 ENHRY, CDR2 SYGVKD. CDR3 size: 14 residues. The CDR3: CAARGSSSYNEQFF. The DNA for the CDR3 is TGTGCCGCACGGGGTTCCAGCTCCTACAATGAGCAGTTCTTC.

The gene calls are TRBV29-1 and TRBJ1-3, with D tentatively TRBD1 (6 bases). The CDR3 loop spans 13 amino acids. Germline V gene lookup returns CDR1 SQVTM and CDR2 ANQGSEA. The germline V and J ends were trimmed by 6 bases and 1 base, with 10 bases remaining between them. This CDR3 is CSVGGTSGNTIYF. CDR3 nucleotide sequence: TGCAGCGTAGGGGGGACTTCTGGAAACACCATATATTTT. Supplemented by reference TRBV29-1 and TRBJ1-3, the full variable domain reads SAVISQKPSRDICQRGTSLTIQCQVDSQVTMMFWYRQQPGQSLTLIATANQGSEATYESGFVIDKFPISRPNLTFSTLTVSNMSPEDSSIYLCSVGGTSGNTIYFGEGSWLTVV.

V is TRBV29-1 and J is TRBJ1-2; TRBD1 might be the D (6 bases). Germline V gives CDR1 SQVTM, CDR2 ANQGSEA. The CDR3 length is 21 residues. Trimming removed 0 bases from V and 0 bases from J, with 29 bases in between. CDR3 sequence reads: CSVEETGVVGAAPFANYGYTF. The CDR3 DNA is TGCAGCGTTGAAGAAACCGGGGTCGTGGGGGCAGCGCCTTTTGCTAACTATGGCTACACCTTC.

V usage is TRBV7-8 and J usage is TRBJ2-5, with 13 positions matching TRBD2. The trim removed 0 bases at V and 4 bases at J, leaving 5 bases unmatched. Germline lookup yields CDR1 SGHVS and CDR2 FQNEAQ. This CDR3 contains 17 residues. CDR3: CASSLALLAGGPETQYF. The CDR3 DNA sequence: TGTGCCAGCAGCTTAGCCCTACTAGCGGGGGGGCCAGAGACCCAGTACTTC.

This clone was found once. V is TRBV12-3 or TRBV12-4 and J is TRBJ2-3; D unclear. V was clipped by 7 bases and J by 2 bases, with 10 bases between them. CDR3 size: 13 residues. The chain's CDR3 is CASTPDPTDTQYF. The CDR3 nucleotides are TGTGCCAGCACCCCTGATCCCACAGATACGCAGTATTTT.

In DNA form, the CDR3 reads TGTGCCAGTAGTATTCCTTCTGCATCAGAGAGAGGTGAAAAACTGTTTTTT. Its protein product is CASSIPSASERGEKLFF. V usage is TRBV19 and J usage is TRBJ1-4; D remains unclear. V shed 3 bases and J shed 7 bases, with 21 bases lying between them. Looked up from germline, CDR1 is LNHDA and CDR2 is SQIVND (reference sequence). The CDR3 extends over 17 amino acids.

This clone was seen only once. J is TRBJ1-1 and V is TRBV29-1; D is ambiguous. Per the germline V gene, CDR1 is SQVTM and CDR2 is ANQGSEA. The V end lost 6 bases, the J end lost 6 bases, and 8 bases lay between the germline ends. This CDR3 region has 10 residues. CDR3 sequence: CSVQSPEAFF. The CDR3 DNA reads TGCAGCGTCCAGTCCCCTGAAGCTTTCTTT.

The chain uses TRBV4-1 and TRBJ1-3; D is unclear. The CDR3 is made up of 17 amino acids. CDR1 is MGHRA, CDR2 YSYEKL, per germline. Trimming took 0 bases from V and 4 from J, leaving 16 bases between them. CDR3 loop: CASSQERPGSTGNTIYF. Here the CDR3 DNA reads TGCGCCAGCAGCCAAGAACGTCCGGGCTCTACAGGAAACACCATATATTTT.

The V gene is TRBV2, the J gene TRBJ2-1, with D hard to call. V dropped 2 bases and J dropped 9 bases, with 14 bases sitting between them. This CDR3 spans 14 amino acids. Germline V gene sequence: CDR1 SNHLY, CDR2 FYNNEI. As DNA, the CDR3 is TGTGCCAGCAGTGAACGCGTCTCAGTAACTGAGCAGTTCTTC. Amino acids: CASSERVSVTEQFF.

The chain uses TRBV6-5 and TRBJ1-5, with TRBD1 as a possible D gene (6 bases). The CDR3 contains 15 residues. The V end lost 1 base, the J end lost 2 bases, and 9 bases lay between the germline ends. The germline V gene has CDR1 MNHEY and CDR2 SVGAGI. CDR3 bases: TGTGCCAGCAGTTACTGGGACATGGGCAATCAGCCCCAGCATTTT. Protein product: CASSYWDMGNQPQHF.

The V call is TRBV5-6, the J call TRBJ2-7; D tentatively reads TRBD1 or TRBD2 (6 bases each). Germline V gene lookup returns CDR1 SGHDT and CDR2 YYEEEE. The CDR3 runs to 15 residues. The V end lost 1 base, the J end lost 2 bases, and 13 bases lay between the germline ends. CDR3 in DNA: TGTGCCAGCAGCTTGATGGGGGGCCCAACCTACGAGCAGTACTTC. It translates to CASSLMGGPTYEQYF.

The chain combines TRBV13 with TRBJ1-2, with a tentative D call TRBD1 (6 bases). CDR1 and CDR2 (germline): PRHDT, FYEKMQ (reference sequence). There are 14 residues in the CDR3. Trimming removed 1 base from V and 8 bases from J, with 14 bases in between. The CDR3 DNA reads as TGTGCCAGCAGCTTAGCCAACAGGGTCGGCGGCTACACCTTC. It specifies CASSLANRVGGYTF.

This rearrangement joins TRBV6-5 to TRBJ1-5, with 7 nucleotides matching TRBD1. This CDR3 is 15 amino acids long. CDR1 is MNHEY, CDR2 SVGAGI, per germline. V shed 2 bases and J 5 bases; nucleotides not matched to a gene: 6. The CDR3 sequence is CASSYDYRGDQPQHF. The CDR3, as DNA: TGTGCCAGCAGTTACGACTACAGGGGAGATCAGCCCCAGCATTTT.